This T cell receptor (beta chain) came from a study of human T cells and chemical hapten exposure. TCRdb analysed the RACE reads with MiXCR anew, one entry per CDR3 protein. The table shows approximately 400,000 distinct CDR3 sequences, with approximately 5.1% occurring only once. Trimming removed 6 bases at V and 6 bases at J, with 11 bases between. This CDR3 contains 12 residues. The germline gives CDR1 WSHSY, CDR2 SAAADI. Stated time point: pre-sensitization, week 0. The treatment was: therapeutic diphenylcyclopropenone sensitization with weekly scalp DPC. Here the sequenced sample was whole blood, taken in connection with sensitization to the hapten diphenylcyclopropenone (DPC). The genes are TRBV10-2 and TRBJ1-2; D uncertain. This clonotype was sampled from a woman in her forties or fifties with alopecia areata. Some clones in this sample may be carry-over from other donors' samples. The CDR3 protein is CASSLPPDGYTF. CDR3 in DNA: TGCGCCAGCAGCCTCCCCCCCGATGGCTACACCTTC.